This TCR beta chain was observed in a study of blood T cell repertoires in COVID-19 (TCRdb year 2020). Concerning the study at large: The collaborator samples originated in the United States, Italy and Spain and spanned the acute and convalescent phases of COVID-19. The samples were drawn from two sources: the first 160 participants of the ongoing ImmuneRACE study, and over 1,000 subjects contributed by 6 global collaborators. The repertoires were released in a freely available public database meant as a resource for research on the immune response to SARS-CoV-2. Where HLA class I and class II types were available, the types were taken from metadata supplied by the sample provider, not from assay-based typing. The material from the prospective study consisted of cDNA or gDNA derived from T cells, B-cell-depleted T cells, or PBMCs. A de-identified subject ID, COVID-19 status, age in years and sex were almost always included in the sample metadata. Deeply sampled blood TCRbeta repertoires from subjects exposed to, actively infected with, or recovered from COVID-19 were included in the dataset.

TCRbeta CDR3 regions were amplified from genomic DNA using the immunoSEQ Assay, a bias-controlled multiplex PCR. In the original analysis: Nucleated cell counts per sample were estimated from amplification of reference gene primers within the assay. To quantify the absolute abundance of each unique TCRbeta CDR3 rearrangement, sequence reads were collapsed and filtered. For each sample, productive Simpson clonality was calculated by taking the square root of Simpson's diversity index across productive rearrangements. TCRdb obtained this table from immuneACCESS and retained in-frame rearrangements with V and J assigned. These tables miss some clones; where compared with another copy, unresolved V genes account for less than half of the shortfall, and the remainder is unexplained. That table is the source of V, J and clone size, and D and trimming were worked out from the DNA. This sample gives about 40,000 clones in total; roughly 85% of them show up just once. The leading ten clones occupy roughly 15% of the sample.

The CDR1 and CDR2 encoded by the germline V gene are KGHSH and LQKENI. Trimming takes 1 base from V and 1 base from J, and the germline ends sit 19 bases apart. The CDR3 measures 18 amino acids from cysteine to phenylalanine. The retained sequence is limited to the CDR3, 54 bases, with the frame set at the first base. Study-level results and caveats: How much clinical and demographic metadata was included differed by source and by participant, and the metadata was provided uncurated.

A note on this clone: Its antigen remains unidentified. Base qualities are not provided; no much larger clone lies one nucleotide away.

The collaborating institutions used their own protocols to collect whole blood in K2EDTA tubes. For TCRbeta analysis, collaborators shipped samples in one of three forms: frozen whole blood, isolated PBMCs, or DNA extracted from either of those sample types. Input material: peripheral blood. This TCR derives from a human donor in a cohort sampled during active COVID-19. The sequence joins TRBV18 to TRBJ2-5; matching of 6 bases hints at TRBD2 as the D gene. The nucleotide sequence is TGTGCCAGCTCACCACTGTCCGTCCAACCGGGACTCCAAGAGACCCAGTACTTC. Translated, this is CASSPLSVQPGLQETQYF.